The clone carrying this TCR beta chain was detected only a few times. Its matching antigen is unknown. The PCR was carried out with 60 Vbeta primers and 13 Jbeta primers. Data came from immunoSEQ multiplex PCR; TCRdb stores just in-frame clones and leaves some out. The sample yields about 140,000 clones, around 75% seen once. V was clipped by 4 bases and J by 7 bases, with 21 bases between them. Germline CDR1 and CDR2: SGHNT and YYREEE (reference sequence). The CDR3 spans 17 residues. This sample is drawn from a study of cytomegalovirus exposure and HLA in healthy donors. Study summary: Unique TCRs from HLA-typed donors, around 79 million of them, were held in an early data release. Findings and caveats of the study: Rarity marked most TCR sequences, yet some public TCRs occurred in many donors. The investigators catalogued about 170 TCR beta chains as cytomegalovirus-associated.

The V gene is TRBV5-4, the J gene TRBJ1-6; tentatively, D is TRBD1 (5 bases). Sequencing was performed on PBMCs. The TCR was taken from a woman aged 25 to 39 in good health and CMV-seronegative. The CDR3 coding sequence is TGTGCCAGCAGCCCTATCCCCGGACAAGTGAAGAATTCACCCCTCCACTTT. This codes for CASSPIPGQVKNSPLHF.